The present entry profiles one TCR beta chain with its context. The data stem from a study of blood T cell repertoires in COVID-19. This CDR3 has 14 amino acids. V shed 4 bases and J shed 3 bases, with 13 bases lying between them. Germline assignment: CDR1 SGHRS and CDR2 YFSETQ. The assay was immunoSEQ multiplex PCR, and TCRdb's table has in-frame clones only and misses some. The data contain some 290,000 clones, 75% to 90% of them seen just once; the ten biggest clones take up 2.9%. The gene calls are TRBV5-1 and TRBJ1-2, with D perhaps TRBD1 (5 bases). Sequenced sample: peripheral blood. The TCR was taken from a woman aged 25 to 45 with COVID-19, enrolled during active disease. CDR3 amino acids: CASSPAGQDYGYTF. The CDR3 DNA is TGCGCCAGCAGCCCCGCAGGGCAGGACTATGGCTACACCTTC. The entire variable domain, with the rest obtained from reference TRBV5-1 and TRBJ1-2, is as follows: KAGVTQTPRYLIKTRGQQVTLSCSPISGHRSVSWYQQTPGQGLQFLFEYFSETQRNKGNFPGRFSGRQFSNSRSEMNVSTLELGDSALYLCASSPAGQDYGYTFGSGTRLTVV.